Below are 24 T cell receptor beta chains sequenced from a single sample in a study of T cell responses to AZD1222 COVID-19 vaccine. Profiled with immunoSEQ multiplex PCR; TCRdb holds only in-frame clones, not every one. The sample yields 110,000 to 150,000 clones, around 90% seen once. The sequences come from peripheral blood, collected on day 0 of AZD1222 vaccination. The receptors derive from an adult in good health.

V gene TRBV24-1 combines with J gene TRBJ2-1; D gene uncertain. Germline-derived CDR1 and CDR2 are KGHDR and SFDVKD. The CDR3 sequence is 13 residues long. V was shortened by 3 bases and J by 4 bases, with 6 bases between the two germline ends. Here the CDR3 reads CATSDTPYNEQFF. As DNA, the CDR3 is TGTGCCACCAGTGATACCCCTTACAATGAGCAGTTCTTC.

The chain recombines TRBV5-5 with TRBJ2-7; TRBD2 is a possible D gene (6 bases). The CDR3 is 15 amino acids. The V end was cut by 4 bases, the J end by 0 bases, with 14 bases between. CDR1 and CDR2 from the germline V gene are SGHKS and YYEKEE (reference sequence). The CDR3 loop reads CASSREFARSYEQYF. Here the CDR3 DNA reads TGTGCCAGCAGCCGGGAGTTCGCCCGCTCCTACGAGCAGTACTTC.

The chain recombines TRBV4-1 with TRBJ2-7; D is unresolved. With 1 base removed from V and 2 bases from J, the gap between germline ends came to 12 bases. This CDR3 is built from 15 residues. Germline CDR1 and CDR2: MGHRA and YSYEKL. CDR3 region: CASSQVPLGTYEQYF. As DNA, the CDR3 is TGCGCCAGCAGCCAAGTGCCTTTGGGAACCTACGAGCAGTACTTC.

V and J are TRBV6-5 and TRBJ1-5; D gene ambiguous. Trimming took off 6 bases at V and 1 base at J, with 13 bases between the two ends. The germline V gene has CDR1 MNHEY and CDR2 SVGAGI. The CDR3 has 15 amino acids. The DNA of the CDR3 is TGTGCCAGCAGCCGCGGATTCACAAGCAATCAGCCCCAGCATTTT. Translation: CASSRGFTSNQPQHF.

The CDR3 nucleotides read TGTGCCAGTAGTATTAGTGAAAAACTGTTTTTT. This encodes CASSISEKLFF. This chain uses TRBV19 with TRBJ1-4; D call uncertain. From germline, CDR1 is LNHDA and CDR2 SQIVND (reference sequence). Trimming pared 3 bases from V and 7 bases from J, leaving 3 bases between. CDR3 length: 11 residues.

The rearrangement links TRBV15 to TRBJ2-1, with D perhaps TRBD2 (6 bases). Germline V gene sequence: CDR1 LNHNV, CDR2 YYDKDF (reference sequence). Trimming pared 7 bases from V and 7 bases from J, leaving 11 bases between. The CDR3 loop spans 12 amino acids. The CDR3 region is CATNSAGNEQFF. CDR3 bases: TGTGCCACCAATTCCGCGGGGAATGAGCAGTTCTTC.

Worth noting for this clone: The sample holds other DNA sequences that translate to the same CDR3. The V call is TRBV7-9, the J call TRBJ2-3, with D maybe TRBD2 (6 bases). Trimming shortened V by 1 base and J by 0 bases, and 11 bases separated the two germline ends. The CDR3 runs 16 residues. The germline CDR1 and CDR2 sequences are SEHNR and FQNEAQ (reference sequence). CDR3 sequence reads: CASSLVRDSSTDTQYF. CDR3 in DNA: TGTGCCAGCAGCTTAGTGCGGGACTCTAGCACAGATACGCAGTATTTT.

As for this clone: Other DNA sequences in the same sample also yield this CDR3. The chain couples TRBV7-9 to TRBJ2-7; D ambiguous. Germline V gene sequence: CDR1 SEHNR, CDR2 FQNEAQ (reference sequence). The CDR3 runs 13 residues. Deletions cut 0 bases from V and 6 bases from J, with 9 bases between. DNA of the CDR3: TGTGCCAGCAGCTTAGCGGCAGGTGGCGAGCAGTACTTC. Amino acids: CASSLAAGGEQYF. Full variable domain (rest looked up from reference TRBV7-9 and TRBJ2-7): DTGVSQNPRHKITKRGQNVTFRCDPISEHNRLYWYRQTLGQGPEFLTYFQNEAQLEKSRLLSDRFSAERPKGSFSTLEIQRTEQGDSAMYLCASSLAAGGEQYFGPGTRLTVT.

CDR3 sequence: CASSLTGQGNQPQHF. CDR3 DNA: TGTGCCAGCAGCCTCACAGGGCAAGGCAATCAGCCCCAGCATTTT. The rearrangement joins TRBV5-4 to TRBJ1-5, with D possibly matching TRBD1 (6 bases). V shed 4 bases and J shed 2 bases, with 13 bases lying between them. Germline V gene data show CDR1 as SGHNT and CDR2 as YYREEE (reference sequence). This CDR3 comprises 15 residues.

The chain joins TRBV5-8 to TRBJ2-7; 7 bases are a match to TRBD1. The V segment lost 1 base and the J segment 3 bases; nucleotides outside the gene matches: 16. Germline V gene data show CDR1 as SGHTS and CDR2 as YDEGEE. This CDR3 comprises 18 residues. CDR3 loop: CASSLQNPGQTIRYEQYF. The CDR3 DNA reads TGTGCCAGCAGCTTGCAGAACCCGGGACAGACGATTCGCTACGAGCAGTACTTC.

The chain couples TRBV21-1 to TRBJ2-3; the table gives TRBD2 as D, unverified against the DNA. TRBV21-1 is classified as a pseudogene. CDR3 size: 15 residues. DNA of the CDR3: TGTGCCAGCAATCAGCGGGAGGGCCTGGCAGATACGCAGTATTTT. It yields the protein CASNQREGLADTQYF.

This clone was recorded once. This rearrangement joins TRBV12-3 or TRBV12-4 to TRBJ1-2; maybe TRBD1 (5 bases). This CDR3 has 12 amino acids. Trimming shortened V by 3 bases and J by 10 bases, and 12 bases separated the two germline ends. The CDR3 is CASSLSAGTYTF. Here the CDR3 DNA reads TGTGCCAGCAGTTTGTCGGCAGGGACCTACACCTTC.

The chain has TRBV12-3 or TRBV12-4 and TRBJ2-7, with D tentatively TRBD1 (5 bases). V was trimmed by 6 bases and J by 8 bases, leaving 11 bases between them. This CDR3 comprises 11 residues. CDR3 nucleotide sequence: TGTGCCAGCAGCTCAGGGTTTCAGCAGTACTTC. It specifies CASSSGFQQYF.

The J gene is TRBJ2-7, the V gene TRBV28; D possibly corresponds to TRBD2 (6 bases). Germline CDR1 MDHEN, CDR2 SYDVKM. The CDR3 consists of 16 residues. V shed 5 bases and J shed 0 bases, with 17 bases lying between them. The CDR3 sequence: CASSGAGAGYSYEQYF. The CDR3, as DNA: TGTGCCAGCAGTGGCGCGGGTGCGGGATACTCCTACGAGCAGTACTTC. Together with reference TRBV28 and TRBJ2-7, the CDR3 gives the full variable domain: DVKVTQSSRYLVKRTGEKVFLECVQDMDHENMFWYRQDPGLGLRLIYFSYDVKMKEKGDIPEGYSVSREKKERFSLILESASTNQTSMYLCASSGAGAGYSYEQYFGPGTRLTVT.

The chain links TRBV9 to TRBJ1-4; TRBD1 is a possible D gene (5 bases). The CDR3 sequence is 14 residues long. Germline CDR1 reads SGDLS; CDR2 reads YYNGEE. V was trimmed by 2 bases and J by 3 bases, leaving 8 bases between them. The CDR3 region has the DNA TGTGCCAGCAGCGTCGGGACGGCTAATGAAAAACTGTTTTTT. The encoded protein is CASSVGTANEKLFF. Based on the CDR3 plus reference TRBV9 and TRBJ1-4, the full variable domain is DSGVTQTPKHLITATGQRVTLRCSPRSGDLSVYWYQQSLDQGLQFLIQYYNGEERAKGNILERFSAQQFPDLHSELNLSSLELGDSALYFCASSVGTANEKLFFGSGTQLSVL.

V and J are TRBV7-2 and TRBJ2-7; D could derive from TRBD1 or TRBD2 (7 bases each). Trimming left V 5 bases short and J 3 bases short, with 14 bases between. This CDR3 has 14 residues. CDR1 is SGHTA, CDR2 FQGNSA, per germline. The CDR3 DNA reads as TGTGCCAGCAGCCAGGGGGGGGGATTCTACGAGCAGTACTTC. It yields the protein CASSQGGGFYEQYF.

The V call is TRBV19, the J call TRBJ1-1; D is ambiguous. CDR3 length: 16 amino acids. Germline V gene sequence: CDR1 LNHDA, CDR2 SQIVND (reference sequence). V lost 0 bases and J lost 1, with 12 bases in between. CDR3 in amino acids: CASSIEGLRRNTEAFF. DNA for the CDR3: TGTGCCAGTAGTATAGAAGGCCTCCGGAGGAACACTGAAGCTTTCTTT. The complete variable domain, with remaining parts taken from reference TRBV19 and TRBJ1-1, reads DGGITQSPKYLFRKEGQNVTLSCEQNLNHDAMYWYRQDPGQGLRLIYYSQIVNDFQKGDIAEGYSVSREKKESFPLTVTSAQKNPTAFYLCASSIEGLRRNTEAFFGQGTRLTVV.

This sequence joins TRBV3-1 (or the pseudogene TRBV3-2) and TRBJ1-2; 7 bases are a match to TRBD1. Germline V gene data show CDR1 as LGHDT and CDR2 as YNNKEL (reference sequence). V shed 6 bases, J shed 8 bases, and the junction held 9 bases outside the gene matches. CDR3 length equals 13 residues. CDR3 in DNA: TGTGCCAGCAGTCGGGACAGTCCGGGAGGCTACACCTTC. Amino acids: CASSRDSPGGYTF.

The genes are TRBV5-1 and TRBJ1-5, with 11 bases lining up with TRBD1. CDR3 length: 16 residues. Losses at the gene ends were 4 bases for V and 4 bases for J; bases not matched to a gene: 7. Germline V gives CDR1 SGHRS, CDR2 YFSETQ. The CDR3 nucleotides are TGCGCCAGCAGCGCAGGGGACAGGGGGGAGAATCAGCCCCAGCATTTT. Protein sequence: CASSAGDRGENQPQHF.

This chain joins TRBV10-3 and TRBJ2-4; a weak D match, TRBD2 (5 bases). Germline V gene lookup returns CDR1 ENHRY and CDR2 SYGVKD. Trimming took off 10 bases at V and 0 bases at J, with 13 bases between the two ends. This CDR3 comprises 14 residues. This CDR3 reads CASGRVGAKNIQYF. The CDR3 DNA is TGTGCCAGCGGGCGGGTTGGAGCCAAAAACATTCAGTACTTC.

The chain carries TRBV5-1 and TRBJ2-7, with 8 positions matching TRBD2. J gave up 6 bases and V 1 base, and 9 bases lay outside the gene matches. Germline-derived CDR1 and CDR2 are SGHRS and YFSETQ. The CDR3 totals 15 residues. In nucleotides, the CDR3 is TGCGCCAGCAGCTTGATGGTAGCGGGATCAGTCGAGCAGTACTTC. Protein sequence: CASSLMVAGSVEQYF. Using reference TRBV5-1 and TRBJ2-7 for the parts outside the CDR3, the full variable domain is KAGVTQTPRYLIKTRGQQVTLSCSPISGHRSVSWYQQTPGQGLQFLFEYFSETQRNKGNFPGRFSGRQFSNSRSEMNVSTLELGDSALYLCASSLMVAGSVEQYFGPGTRLTVT.

The chain has TRBV10-3 and TRBJ2-6; D uncertain. CDR1 and CDR2 from the germline V gene are ENHRY and SYGVKD. The CDR3 has 14 residues. Trimming shortened V by 2 bases and J by 4 bases, and 6 bases separated the two germline ends. CDR3 nucleotides: TGTGCCATCAGTGAGCCCAGGGGGGCCAACGTCCTGACTTTC. Residues: CAISEPRGANVLTF.

V gene TRBV27 combines with J gene TRBJ1-3, with D unresolved. The ends were cut back, 6 bases at V and 2 bases at J, with 17 bases in the middle. Germline CDR1 and CDR2: MNHEY and SMNVEV (reference sequence). The CDR3 has 16 residues. Here the CDR3 reads CASREVGGPAGNTIYF. DNA for the CDR3: TGTGCCAGCAGAGAGGTGGGAGGCCCGGCTGGAAACACCATATATTTT.

This clone was detected only a few times. The CDR3 loop reads CASSLFGEQYF. CDR3 nucleotides: TGTGCCAGCAGTTTATTCGGCGAGCAGTACTTC. This sequence joins TRBV12-3 or TRBV12-4 and TRBJ2-7, with D unresolved. The CDR3 contains 11 residues. V gave up 2 bases and J gave up 6 bases, with 5 bases separating them.